This TCR beta chain was recovered during a study of T cell clonotyping in hematopoietic cell transplantation. Study observations and caveats: At the given depth, recipient repertoires were over 95% de novo clonotypes. Higher Inverse Simpson Index values in graft donor and pretransplant recipient predicted broader posttransplant TCR diversity. After transplant, recipient diversity fell while pathologically expanded clonotypes grew through day 180.

This clone was observed a single time. The target antigen is unknown. This CDR3 spans 11 amino acids. CDR1 is LGHNA and CDR2 is YNFKEQ in the germline V gene. Trimming left V 1 base short and J 2 bases short, with 0 bases between. Libraries were prepared by immunoSEQ multiplex PCR; TCRdb keeps only in-frame clonotypes and omits some of them. The sample has tens of thousands of clones; about 95% are singletons. Source material: peripheral blood mononuclear cells. This receptor was taken from a young man in good health. Some clones in this sample may be carry-over from other donors' samples. J is TRBJ2-7 and V is TRBV4-2; no firm D call. Written as DNA, the CDR3 is TGTGCCAGCAGCCAAGCCTACGAGCAGTACTTC. Its translation: CASSQAYEQYF.